This TCR beta chain is from a study of T-cell memory formation after mild COVID-19. Study conclusions and caveats: Clones contracting across day 15 to 85 had a balanced CD4/CD8 profile; later expanding clones leaned CD4+.

TCRdb used MiXCR to reprocess the 5' RACE reads, holding one entry per CDR3 protein. The sample consists of about 160,000 distinct CDR3 sequences, about a third of them appearing once. Germline V gives CDR1 SGHTA, CDR2 FQGNSA. V shed 1 base, J shed 0 bases, and the junction held 6 bases outside the gene matches. This CDR3 is 17 amino acids long. A note on this clonotype: Its antigen is as yet unknown.

The TCR comes from an adult woman who had mild COVID-19 (a few samples of this study predate the infection). Cell type and time point are not known. The V gene is TRBV7-2, the J gene TRBJ1-2; 9 nucleotides agree with TRBD1. The sample taken for sequencing was PBMCs or a T cell subset sorted from them (not recorded which). CDR3 in DNA: TGTGCCAGCAGCTTAGGGGACAGGGACCCTGCTAACTATGGCTACACCTTC. This gives the protein CASSLGDRDPANYGYTF. The whole variable domain, filled in from reference TRBV7-2 and TRBJ1-2, reads GAGVSQSPSNKVTEKGKDVELRCDPISGHTALYWYRQSLGQGLEFLIYFQGNSAPDKSGLPSDRFSAERTGGSVSTLTIQRTQQEDSAVYLCASSLGDRDPANYGYTFGSGTRLTVV.